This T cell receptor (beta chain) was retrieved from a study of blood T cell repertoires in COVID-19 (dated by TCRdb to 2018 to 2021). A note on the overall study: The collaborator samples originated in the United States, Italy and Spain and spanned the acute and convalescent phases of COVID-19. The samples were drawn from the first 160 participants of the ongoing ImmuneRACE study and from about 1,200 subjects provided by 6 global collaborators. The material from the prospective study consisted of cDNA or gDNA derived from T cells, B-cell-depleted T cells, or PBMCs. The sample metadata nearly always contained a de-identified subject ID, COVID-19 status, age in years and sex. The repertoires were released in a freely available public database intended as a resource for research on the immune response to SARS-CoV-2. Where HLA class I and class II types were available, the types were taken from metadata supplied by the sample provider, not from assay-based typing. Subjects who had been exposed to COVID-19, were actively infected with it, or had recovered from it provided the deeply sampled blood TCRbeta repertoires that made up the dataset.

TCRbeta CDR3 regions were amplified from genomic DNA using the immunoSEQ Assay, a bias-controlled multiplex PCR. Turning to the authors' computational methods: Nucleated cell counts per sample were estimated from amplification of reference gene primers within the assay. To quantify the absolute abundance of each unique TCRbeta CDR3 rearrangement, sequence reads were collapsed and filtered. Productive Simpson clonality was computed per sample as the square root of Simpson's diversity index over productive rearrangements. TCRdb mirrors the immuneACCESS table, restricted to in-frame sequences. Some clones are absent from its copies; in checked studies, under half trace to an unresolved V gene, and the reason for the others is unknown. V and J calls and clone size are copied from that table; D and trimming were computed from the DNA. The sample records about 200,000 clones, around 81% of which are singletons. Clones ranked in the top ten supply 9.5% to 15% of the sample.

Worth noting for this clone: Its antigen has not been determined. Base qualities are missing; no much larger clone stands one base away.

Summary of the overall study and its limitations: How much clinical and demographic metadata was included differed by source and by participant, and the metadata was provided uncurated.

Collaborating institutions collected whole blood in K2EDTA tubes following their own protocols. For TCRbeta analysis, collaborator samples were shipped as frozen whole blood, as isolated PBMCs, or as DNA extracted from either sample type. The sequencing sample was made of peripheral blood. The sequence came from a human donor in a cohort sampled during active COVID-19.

The CDR3 region has the sequence CASSQDNEIVVAFF. The sequenced DNA: TGTGCCAGCAGCCAAGATAACGAGATTGTGGTAGCTTTCTTT. The sequence links TRBV3-1 (or the pseudogene TRBV3-2) to TRBJ1-1; the D gene assignment is ambiguous. V is shortened by 0 bases, J by 10 bases, and the region joining them spans 15 bases. For CDR1 and CDR2, the germline V gene (reference sequence) lists LGHDT and YNNKEL. Spanning cysteine to phenylalanine, the CDR3 consists of 14 amino acids. Only the CDR3 DNA is retained, 42 bases long and in frame from the first base.